Each of the 28 T cell receptor beta chains below was sequenced from the same sample in a study of shared clonotypes between healthy human individuals. The assay was immunoSEQ multiplex PCR, and TCRdb's table has in-frame clones only and misses some. The repertoire holds about 1.4 million clones, around 97% seen once, with 0.95% to 1.5% in the top ten. The sample taken for sequencing was naive CD4+ T cells sorted from blood. The subset denotes: CD45RA+ positively selected. The receptors come from a man under 40 in good health.

The chain recombines TRBV28 with TRBJ2-3; 15 bases agree with TRBD2. The CDR3 contains 15 residues. J lost 8 bases, V lost 5 bases, and 5 bases had no gene match. The germline CDR1 and CDR2 sequences are MDHEN and SYDVKM. The CDR3 nucleotides are TGTGCCAGCAGTCTTCGGACTAGCGGGAGGGGTACGCAGTATTTT. It specifies CASSLRTSGRGTQYF.

The genes are TRBV6-1 and TRBJ1-2; 7 nucleotides match TRBD1. Germline V gene lookup returns CDR1 MNHNS and CDR2 SASEGT. This CDR3 region has 13 residues. With 4 bases clipped from V and 8 bases from J, the junction kept 7 bases outside the gene matches. CDR3 nucleotide sequence: TGTGCCAGCAGTGCGAGACAGGGATCAGGCTACACCTTC. It encodes CASSARQGSGYTF.

The CDR3 nucleotides read TGTGCCAGCAGCCACCCAGGACAGCTCAACACTGAAGCTTTCTTT. Translation gives CASSHPGQLNTEAFF. This rearrangement joins TRBV11-1 to TRBJ1-1; D perhaps matches TRBD1 (6 bases). The germline gives CDR1 SGHAT, CDR2 FQDESV (reference sequence). V lost 5 bases to trimming and J lost 2 bases, with 15 bases between them. CDR3 size: 15 residues.

The V call is TRBV27, the J call TRBJ1-1; possible D gene TRBD1, 5 bases. Germline lookup yields CDR1 MNHEY and CDR2 SMNVEV (reference sequence). The CDR3 spans 14 residues. Trimming took 4 bases from V and 6 from J, leaving 15 bases between them. The CDR3 DNA reads TGTGCCAGCAGTTCCCCCAGGGTGGGGGCTGAAGCTTTCTTT. Encoded protein: CASSSPRVGAEAFF.

This clone appeared once. Sequence at one end of the junction differs from germline and may be a read error. V is TRBV5-4 and J is TRBJ2-4; 11 bases line up with TRBD2. CDR3 size: 14 residues. From germline, CDR1 is SGHNT and CDR2 YYREEE (reference sequence). CDR3 coding DNA: TGTGCCAGCAGCTTTGAAGGTGGACGGGGACTAGCGGCGTTC. Translating gives CASSFEGGRGLAAF.

The chain links TRBV25-1 to TRBJ2-7; TRBD1 agrees at 10 bases. The CDR3 has 17 amino acids. The V gene's germline CDR1 is MGHDK and CDR2 SYGVNS. Trimming removed 7 bases from V and 4 bases from J; junction bases left unmatched: 16. Here the CDR3 reads CASTPLNRGQGRYEQYF. The CDR3 coding sequence is TGTGCCAGCACCCCTCTGAATAGGGGACAGGGGAGGTACGAGCAGTACTTC.

The chain recombines TRBV28 with TRBJ2-6; unclear D gene. The germline V gene encodes CDR1 MDHEN and CDR2 SYDVKM. The CDR3 is 16 amino acids. Deletions cut 5 bases from V and 4 bases from J, with 15 bases between. The CDR3 nucleotides read TGTGCCAGCAGTCTTCGGACGGGTCGGGGGGCCAACGTCCTGACTTTC. Translated, it gives CASSLRTGRGANVLTF.

With respect to this clone: At one boundary the junction diverges from the germline segment, which might be a read error. CDR3 sequence: CASSLAPPFSGELFF. For the CDR3, the DNA is TGTGCTAGCAGCTTAGCCCCCCCCTTTTCCGGGGAGCTGTTTTTT. V and J are TRBV7-7 and TRBJ2-2; D call uncertain. The length of the CDR3 is 15 residues. Germline CDR1 reads SSHAT; CDR2 reads FNYEAQ (reference sequence).

The chain links TRBV15 to TRBJ2-7; 11 bases are a match to TRBD2. The ends lost 4 bases at V and 3 bases at J; junction bases unmatched: 5. This CDR3 region has 15 residues. Germline loops: CDR1 LNHNV, CDR2 YYDKDF (reference sequence). The CDR3 DNA follows: TGTGCCACCAGCATTGGACTAGCGGGCTTCTACGAGCAGTACTTC. Protein: CATSIGLAGFYEQYF.

The CDR3 sequence: CASSTKNSYEQYF. The CDR3, as DNA: TGTGCCAGCTCAACGAAGAATTCCTACGAGCAGTACTTC. The V gene is TRBV18, the J gene TRBJ2-7; D unclear. Germline V CDR1 and CDR2: KGHSH, LQKENI. The V gene lost 5 bases and the J gene lost 1 base, with 9 bases spanning the gap. The CDR3 sequence is 13 residues long.

This chain links TRBV11-2 with TRBJ2-1; TRBD2 aligns across 13 bases. Germline CDR1 SGHAT, CDR2 FQNNGV. J lost 5 bases, V lost 2 bases, and 6 bases had no gene match. The CDR3 runs to 17 residues. The CDR3 region is CASSLWTSGSDNNEQFF. The DNA of the CDR3 is TGTGCCAGCAGCTTATGGACTAGCGGGAGCGATAACAATGAGCAGTTCTTC.

This clone was seen once. The rearrangement links TRBV9 to TRBJ2-5; 9 nucleotides match TRBD1. With 2 bases clipped from V and 4 bases from J, the junction kept 6 bases outside the gene matches. CDR3 length: 15 amino acids. Germline lookup yields CDR1 SGDLS and CDR2 YYNGEE. The CDR3 reads CASSVGTGWGETQYF. The CDR3 region has the DNA TGTGCCAGCAGCGTGGGGACAGGGTGGGGAGAGACCCAGTACTTC.

This chain uses TRBV12-2 with TRBJ1-4; TRBD1, as called in the table, went unchecked against the DNA. TRBV12-2 is a listed pseudogene. This CDR3 is 17 amino acids long. The DNA of the CDR3 is TGTGCAAGTCGCTTTAGACAGGGCCCCGCAACTAATGAAAAACTGTTTTTT. Amino acid sequence: CASRFRQGPATNEKLFF.

This chain joins TRBV7-9 and TRBJ2-2; 10 bases fit TRBD2. After removal of 6 bases from V and 9 bases from J, the junction contained 10 bases not matched to a gene. CDR1 SEHNR and CDR2 FQNEAQ come from the germline V gene (reference sequence). This CDR3 has 15 residues. The CDR3 sequence is CASRVSGRENWELFF. CDR3 DNA sequence: TGTGCCAGCAGGGTCAGCGGGAGGGAGAACTGGGAGCTGTTTTTT. Full variable domain (remainder filled in from reference TRBV7-9 and TRBJ2-2): DTGVSQNPRHKITKRGQNVTFRCDPISEHNRLYWYRQTLGQGPEFLTYFQNEAQLEKSRLLSDRFSAERPKGSFSTLEIQRTEQGDSAMYLCASRVSGRENWELFFGEGSRLTVL.

The chain joins TRBV19 to TRBJ1-1; TRBD1 matches at 7 bases. Germline trimming cut 5 bases from V and 5 bases from J; bases unmatched to any gene: 8. Germline assignment: CDR1 LNHDA and CDR2 SQIVND (reference sequence). This CDR3 contains 14 residues. The CDR3 nucleotides read TGTGCCAGTAGTCACATACAGGGGAGGACTGAAGCTTTCTTT. It is translated as CASSHIQGRTEAFF.

The chain has TRBV28 and TRBJ2-7; D may correspond to TRBD1 or TRBD2 (5 bases each). Germline CDR1 is MDHEN and CDR2 is SYDVKM. The V and J ends lost 8 bases and 2 bases respectively, with 13 bases between them. This CDR3 is 13 amino acids long. CDR3 residues: CASARDQPYEQYF. The CDR3 region has the DNA TGTGCCAGCGCCCGGGACCAGCCCTACGAGCAGTACTTC. Variable domain in full (rest from reference TRBV28 and TRBJ2-7): DVKVTQSSRYLVKRTGEKVFLECVQDMDHENMFWYRQDPGLGLRLIYFSYDVKMKEKGDIPEGYSVSREKKERFSLILESASTNQTSMYLCASARDQPYEQYFGPGTRLTVT.

The rearrangement links TRBV7-9 to TRBJ1-2; D ambiguous. The V end was cut by 2 bases, the J end by 8 bases, with 27 bases between. The germline V gene has CDR1 SEHNR and CDR2 FQNEAQ (reference sequence). This CDR3 contains 18 residues. CDR3 residues: CASSLIATLRAQEVGYTF. The CDR3 DNA sequence: TGTGCCAGCAGCTTAATAGCCACGCTCCGGGCTCAGGAGGTAGGCTACACCTTC.

V gene TRBV7-2 combines with J gene TRBJ1-3; maybe TRBD1 (5 bases). Germline-derived CDR1 and CDR2 are SGHTA and FQGNSA. V was clipped by 5 bases and J by 1 base, with 12 bases between them. The CDR3 loop spans 15 amino acids. In nucleotides, the CDR3 is TGTGCCAGCAGCCCCGGTTGGGGGTCTGGAAACACCATATATTTT. Protein: CASSPGWGSGNTIYF.

V usage is TRBV5-8 and J usage is TRBJ2-1; TRBD2 agrees at 7 bases. The CDR3 totals 14 residues. Germline V gene lookup returns CDR1 SGHTS and CDR2 YDEGEE. The J segment lost 9 bases and the V segment lost 0 bases, leaving 6 bases of the junction unmatched. The CDR3 DNA follows: TGTGCCAGCAGCTTGGGACCGTCGGGGGGTGAGCAGTTCTTC. This sequence encodes CASSLGPSGGEQFF.

V and J are TRBV11-2 and TRBJ1-5, with TRBD1 identical over 7 bases. Trimming removed 0 bases from V and 3 bases from J; junction bases left unmatched: 2. The CDR3 runs to 15 residues. The germline gives CDR1 SGHAT, CDR2 FQNNGV. Written as DNA, the CDR3 is TGTGCCAGCAGCTTAGAAGGACAGGCCAATCAGCCCCAGCATTTT. Its protein is CASSLEGQANQPQHF.

The gene calls are TRBV9 and TRBJ2-7; TRBD1 matches 9 bases. CDR3 length equals 15 residues. Germline CDR1 is SGDLS and CDR2 is YYNGEE. J gave up 4 bases and V 3 bases, and 8 bases lay outside the gene matches. CDR3: CASSAPDRGGYEQYF. The CDR3 coding sequence is TGTGCCAGCAGCGCGCCGGACAGGGGAGGGTACGAGCAGTACTTC.

The chain uses TRBV28 and TRBJ2-1; 10 bases are a match to TRBD1. CDR3 size: 15 residues. After removal of 5 bases from V and 4 bases from J, the junction contained 5 bases not matched to a gene. Germline V gene sequence: CDR1 MDHEN, CDR2 SYDVKM. CDR3 bases: TGTGCCAGCAGTGGAGACAGGGGGCTTTACAATGAGCAGTTCTTC. Its protein product is CASSGDRGLYNEQFF.

The rearrangement joins TRBV9 to TRBJ2-7; 12 nucleotides agree with TRBD2. The junction had 7 bases not matched to a gene; V was cut back by 1 base and J by 5 bases. Germline V CDR1 and CDR2: SGDLS, YYNGEE. The CDR3 is 16 residues long. This CDR3 is CASSVSSGRAQDEQYF. CDR3 nucleotides: TGTGCCAGCAGCGTATCTAGCGGGAGGGCCCAGGACGAGCAGTACTTC.

The V gene is TRBV7-6, the J gene TRBJ2-1; 8 positions agree with TRBD2. The CDR3 consists of 17 residues. Germline trimming cut 1 base from V and 0 bases from J; bases unmatched to any gene: 5. Germline V gene data show CDR1 as SGHVS and CDR2 as FNYEAQ. This chain's CDR3 is CASSLGGGRSSYNEQFF. The CDR3 DNA follows: TGTGCCAGCAGCTTAGGAGGCGGGAGGAGCTCCTACAATGAGCAGTTCTTC.

The rearrangement uses TRBV11-2 and TRBJ1-4; no firm D call. V lost 1 base and J lost 0, with 9 bases in between. This CDR3 is built from 16 residues. Germline loops: CDR1 SGHAT, CDR2 FQNNGV. The CDR3 reads CASSLGETATNEKLFF. CDR3 nucleotides: TGTGCCAGCAGCTTAGGGGAAACAGCAACTAATGAAAAACTGTTTTTT.

V gene TRBV28 combines with J gene TRBJ1-1, with D hard to call. The CDR3 spans 14 residues. V shed 3 bases and J shed 2 bases, with 10 bases lying between them. The V gene's germline CDR1 is MDHEN and CDR2 SYDVKM. For the CDR3, the DNA is TGTGCCAGCAGTTTTACTTTGCGAAACACTGAAGCTTTCTTT. It is translated as CASSFTLRNTEAFF.

Concerning this clone itself: Different DNA sequences within this sample yield the same CDR3. The V gene is TRBV18, the J gene TRBJ2-1; 8 bases line up with TRBD2. Germline CDR1 is KGHSH and CDR2 is LQKENI. CDR3 size: 16 residues. V lost 0 bases to trimming and J lost 0 bases; unmatched junction nucleotides: 1. CDR3 nucleotide sequence: TGTGCCAGCTCACCACCGAGCGGGGGCTCCTACAATGAGCAGTTCTTC. As protein: CASSPPSGGSYNEQFF.

CDR3 amino acids: CASRGPTYEQYF. DNA for the CDR3: TGTGCCAGCAGGGGACCTACCTACGAGCAGTACTTC. The V gene is TRBV6-1, the J gene TRBJ2-7; D possibly uses TRBD1 or TRBD2 (5 bases each). The V end was cut by 6 bases, the J end by 2 bases, with 8 bases between. The CDR3 has 12 amino acids. From germline, CDR1 is MNHNS and CDR2 SASEGT.